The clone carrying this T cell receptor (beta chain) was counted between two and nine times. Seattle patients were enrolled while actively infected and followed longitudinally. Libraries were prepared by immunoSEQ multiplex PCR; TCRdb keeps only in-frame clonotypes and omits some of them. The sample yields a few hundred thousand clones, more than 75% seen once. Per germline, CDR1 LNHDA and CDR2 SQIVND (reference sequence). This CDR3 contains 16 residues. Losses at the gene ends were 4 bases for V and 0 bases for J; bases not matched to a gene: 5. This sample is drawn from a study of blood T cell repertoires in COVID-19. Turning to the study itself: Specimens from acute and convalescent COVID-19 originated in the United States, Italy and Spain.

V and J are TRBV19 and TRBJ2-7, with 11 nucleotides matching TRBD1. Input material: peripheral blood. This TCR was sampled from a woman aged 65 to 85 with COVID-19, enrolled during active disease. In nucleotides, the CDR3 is TGTGCCAGTAGTAAACCGGGACAGGGGGGCTCCTACGAGCAGTACTTC. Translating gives CASSKPGQGGSYEQYF.